Given below is one TCR beta chain in context. This sample is part of a study of blood T cell repertoires in COVID-19. Participant-reported clinical history was the basis for cohort assignment. The CDR3 totals 12 residues. Germline loops: CDR1 ENHRY, CDR2 SYGVKD. Trimming took off 3 bases at V and 1 base at J, with 3 bases between the two ends. As handled by the study authors: By means of reference gene primer amplification, nucleated cell counts were estimated. Using immunoSEQ multiplex PCR, the repertoire was profiled, and TCRdb retains in-frame clones only, with some absent. D and trimming were read from the DNA, whereas the V and J calls and clone size are those reported in that table. The sample holds around 220,000 clones, 90% seen once.

The rearrangement uses TRBV10-3 and TRBJ2-5, with unresolved D. Input material: PBMCs or T cells enriched from blood (not recorded which). The origin of this receptor is a man aged 25 to 40 who had been exposed to COVID-19. The CDR3 bases are TGTGCCATCAGTGACCGCCAAGAGACCCAGTACTTC. It specifies CAISDRQETQYF.